The 14 T cell receptor beta chains in this list originate from one sample, sequenced in a study of OX40 agonist ivuxolimab in advanced cancers. Libraries were prepared by immunoSEQ multiplex PCR; TCRdb keeps only in-frame clonotypes and omits some of them. Of 50,000 to 60,000 clones in the sample, about four fifths are singletons; the top ten hold approximately 4.5%. The sample here was CD4+ or CD8+ T cells sorted from blood, taken in a trial of the OX40 agonist ivuxolimab. The receptor source for this set is an adult with an advanced solid tumor such as melanoma, head and neck, liver or kidney cancer.

The rearrangement links TRBV5-1 to TRBJ2-7; 12 bases are a match to TRBD2. The ends lost 4 bases at V and 5 bases at J; junction bases unmatched: 7. This CDR3 comprises 15 residues. CDR1 SGHRS and CDR2 YFSETQ come from the germline V gene. The CDR3 DNA is TGCGCCAGCAGCAAGCGACTAGCGGGAGCCCACGAGCAGTACTTC. Translation gives CASSKRLAGAHEQYF. The variable domain in full, with the rest retrieved from reference TRBV5-1 and TRBJ2-7, is KAGVTQTPRYLIKTRGQQVTLSCSPISGHRSVSWYQQTPGQGLQFLFEYFSETQRNKGNFPGRFSGRQFSNSRSEMNVSTLELGDSALYLCASSKRLAGAHEQYFGPGTRLTVT.

The count of this clone is one. The genes are TRBV28 and TRBJ1-2, with TRBD1 matching over 11 bases. Germline V gene data show CDR1 as MDHEN and CDR2 as SYDVKM. There are 14 residues in the CDR3. J gave up 8 bases and V 6 bases, and 8 bases lay outside the gene matches. CDR3 nucleotides: TGTGCCAGCAGGCGGACAGGGGGCGTTAAGGGCTACACCTTC. Protein product: CASRRTGGVKGYTF.

The chain couples TRBV11-2 to TRBJ2-2; 7 nucleotides agree with TRBD1. The CDR3 loop spans 16 amino acids. The J segment lost 3 bases and the V segment lost 1 base, leaving 5 bases of the junction unmatched. Germline CDR1 and CDR2: SGHAT and FQNNGV. This CDR3 is CASSLVGGQDTGELFF. CDR3 nucleotides: TGTGCCAGCAGCTTAGTGGGCGGACAGGACACCGGGGAGCTGTTTTTT.

The chain is built from TRBV6-6 and TRBJ1-5, with TRBD1 as a possible D gene (6 bases). Trimming pared 6 bases from V and 4 bases from J, leaving 13 bases between. The germline V gene encodes CDR1 MNHNY and CDR2 SVGAGI (reference sequence). The CDR3 length is 14 residues. CDR3 loop: CASSHGTLNQPQHF. The CDR3 DNA sequence: TGTGCCAGCAGCCACGGGACACTGAATCAGCCCCAGCATTTT.

This clone was detected a few times. The V call is TRBV7-2, the J call TRBJ1-6; TRBD1 is a possible D gene (5 bases). Germline loops: CDR1 SGHTA, CDR2 FQGNSA. The germline V and J ends were trimmed by 5 bases and 10 bases, with 18 bases remaining between them. The CDR3 contains 15 residues. The CDR3 coding sequence is TGTGCCAGCAGCCGACACCGGGACGGTAAATCACCCCTCCACTTT. Translating it yields CASSRHRDGKSPLHF. Filled out from reference TRBV7-2 and TRBJ1-6, the complete variable domain reads GAGVSQSPSNKVTEKGKDVELRCDPISGHTALYWYRQSLGQGLEFLIYFQGNSAPDKSGLPSDRFSAERTGGSVSTLTIQRTQQEDSAVYLCASSRHRDGKSPLHFGNGTRLTVT.

V is TRBV11-2 and J is TRBJ2-3; 12 bases align to TRBD2. The V and J ends lost 5 bases and 3 bases, in that order; junction bases with no gene match: 9. From germline, CDR1 is SGHAT and CDR2 FQNNGV. The length of the CDR3 is 17 residues. Written as DNA, the CDR3 is TGTGCCAGCAGCCGCCTAGCGGGGGGGCGGAGGACAGATACGCAGTATTTT. Translating it yields CASSRLAGGRRTDTQYF.

This clone was counted once. V gene TRBV7-8 combines with J gene TRBJ2-2; 9 bases agree with TRBD1. With V trimmed by 5 bases and J by 3 bases, 13 bases remained unmatched. Germline loops: CDR1 SGHVS, CDR2 FQNEAQ. The CDR3 is 18 amino acids. The DNA for the CDR3 is TGTGCCAGCAGCCCCAGACAGGGGGGGTTTCGAGACACCGGGGAGCTGTTTTTT. This gives the protein CASSPRQGGFRDTGELFF. Using reference TRBV7-8 and TRBJ2-2 for the parts outside the CDR3, the full variable domain is GAGVSQSPRYKVAKRGQDVALRCDPISGHVSLFWYQQALGQGPEFLTYFQNEAQLDKSGLPSDRFFAERPEGSVSTLKIQRTQQEDSAVYLCASSPRQGGFRDTGELFFGEGSRLTVL.

This clone was detected only a few times. Here the CDR3 reads CASSMLQGAGGYTF. The CDR3 nucleotides are TGTGCCAGCAGTATGCTGCAGGGGGCTGGAGGCTACACCTTC. The gene calls are TRBV27 and TRBJ1-2, with 8 bases fitting TRBD1. V shed 5 bases and J 8 bases; nucleotides not matched to a gene: 10. Germline V CDR1 and CDR2: MNHEY, SMNVEV (reference sequence). The CDR3 totals 14 residues.

As to this clone: Other DNA sequences in the sample encode the same CDR3. The V gene is TRBV9, the J gene TRBJ1-5; D gene uncertain. The V end was cut by 2 bases, the J end by 1 base, with 4 bases between. CDR3 size: 13 residues. The germline V gene encodes CDR1 SGDLS and CDR2 YYNGEE. The CDR3 is CASSVGSNQPQHF. The CDR3 DNA sequence: TGTGCCAGCAGCGTCGGCAGCAATCAGCCCCAGCATTTT.

The rearrangement uses TRBV10-3 and TRBJ1-1; a weak D match, TRBD1 (5 bases). The CDR3 is 11 residues long. Germline V gene lookup returns CDR1 ENHRY and CDR2 SYGVKD. Trimming shortened V by 4 bases and J by 10 bases, and 10 bases separated the two germline ends. The CDR3 nucleotides are TGTGCCATCAGTGGAGACAGAGGAGCTTTCTTT. Translating it yields CAISGDRGAFF.

The rearrangement joins TRBV13 to TRBJ2-3; a weak D match, TRBD2 (6 bases). The V gene's germline CDR1 is PRHDT and CDR2 FYEKMQ (reference sequence). The CDR3 has 15 amino acids. V was pared by 4 bases and J by 1 base, with 12 bases between. This CDR3 is CASSSETGGTDTQYF. CDR3 sequence (DNA): TGTGCCAGCAGCTCAGAGACGGGAGGCACAGATACGCAGTATTTT.

The CDR3 protein is CAFTPTNTGELFF. DNA for the CDR3: TGTGCCTTCACACCCACGAACACCGGGGAGCTGTTTTTT. The J gene is TRBJ2-2, the V gene TRBV30; D uncertain. The CDR3 contains 13 residues. Germline CDR1 reads GTSNPN; CDR2 reads SVGIG (reference sequence). With 7 bases removed from V and 0 bases from J, the gap between germline ends came to 9 bases.

This clone was counted only a few times. J is TRBJ1-2 and V is TRBV29-1, with 9 positions matching TRBD1. Unmatched junction bases numbered 3, after V lost 8 bases and J lost 5 bases. Germline assignment: CDR1 SQVTM and CDR2 ANQGSEA. This CDR3 comprises 11 residues. CDR3 in amino acids: CSTGQGYGYTF. As DNA, the CDR3 is TGCAGCACAGGACAGGGGTATGGCTACACCTTC.

This chain links TRBV10-3 with TRBJ1-5; no definite D call. The CDR3 loop spans 14 amino acids. CDR1 and CDR2 (germline): ENHRY, SYGVKD. The ends were cut back, 4 bases at V and 4 bases at J, with 11 bases in the middle. For the CDR3, the DNA is TGTGCCATCAGTGTCGAGTGGCCAAATCAGCCCCAGCATTTT. This encodes CAISVEWPNQPQHF.